This is a list of T cell receptor beta chains from one sample in a study of PD-L1 blockade in urothelial cancer. The table came from immunoSEQ multiplex PCR; TCRdb's copy has only in-frame clones and leaves some out. The table has about 87,000 clones, roughly 84% seen once. The source was PBMCs, collected around atezolizumab (anti-PD-L1) treatment. The receptors were gathered from a man aged 55 to 70 with urothelial cancer. CDR3s include the opening cysteine and the closing phenylalanine or tryptophan. Fields, in order: clone size, D gene, V gene, J gene, CDR3 DNA, CDR3 protein. The D gene is left open where the match is weak. Rows may omit the clone size; those that give it use once, few, many or a size class.

abundance: -
d_gene: -
v_gene: TRBV6-5
j_gene: TRBJ2-7
CDR3nt: TGTGCCAGCAGTTACGCGGTGGGTTCCTACGAGCAGTACTTC
CDR3aa: CASSYAVGSYEQYF

abundance: -
d_gene: TRBD1
v_gene: TRBV7-9
j_gene: TRBJ1-2
CDR3nt: TGTGCCAGCAGCCCCCGGACAGGTCGTAGTGGCTACACCTTC
CDR3aa: CASSPRTGRSGYTF

abundance: -
d_gene: -
v_gene: TRBV6-6
j_gene: TRBJ1-3
CDR3nt: TGTGCCAGCAGTTACACGGGAGACTCTGGAAACACCATATATTTT
CDR3aa: CASSYTGDSGNTIYF

abundance: few
d_gene: -
v_gene: TRBV14
j_gene: TRBJ1-5
CDR3nt: TGTGCCAGCAGCGTTACAGGGAATCAGCCCCAGCATTTT
CDR3aa: CASSVTGNQPQHF

abundance: -
d_gene: -
v_gene: TRBV5-1
j_gene: TRBJ2-7
CDR3nt: TGCGCCAGCAGCCATAGGGGGGGCGAGCAGTACTTC
CDR3aa: CASSHRGGEQYF

abundance: -
d_gene: TRBD1
v_gene: TRBV15
j_gene: TRBJ1-2
CDR3nt: TGTGCCACCAGCAGGGCTGGGGACAGTCTTGGCTACACCTTC
CDR3aa: CATSRAGDSLGYTF

abundance: -
d_gene: TRBD1
v_gene: TRBV27
j_gene: TRBJ1-2
CDR3nt: TGTGCCAGCAGTTTATACACAGGGGGCACCTCTATGGGCTACACCTTC
CDR3aa: CASSLYTGGTSMGYTF

abundance: -
d_gene: TRBD1
v_gene: TRBV9
j_gene: TRBJ1-2
CDR3nt: TGTGCCAGCAGCGGCGGACAGGGGGGGGACACCTTC
CDR3aa: CASSGGQGGDTF

abundance: -
d_gene: -
v_gene: TRBV4-1
j_gene: TRBJ2-7
CDR3nt: TGCGCCAGCAGCCGAGGACGGGACTACGAGCAGTACTTC
CDR3aa: CASSRGRDYEQYF

abundance: -
d_gene: TRBD2
v_gene: TRBV28
j_gene: TRBJ2-1
CDR3nt: TGTGCCAGCAGTCGAACTAGCGGGAGGGCTGGCAATGAGCAGTTCTTC
CDR3aa: CASSRTSGRAGNEQFF

abundance: -
d_gene: -
v_gene: TRBV5-1
j_gene: TRBJ2-7
CDR3nt: TGCGCCAGCAGCCGAGAGGCTTGGGGGGAGGACGAGCAGTACTTC
CDR3aa: CASSREAWGEDEQYF

abundance: -
d_gene: TRBD1
v_gene: TRBV7-9
j_gene: TRBJ2-2
CDR3nt: TGTGCCAGCAGCTTGTCTGACAGGGAGAGGACCGGGGAGCTGTTTTTT
CDR3aa: CASSLSDRERTGELFF

abundance: -
d_gene: -
v_gene: TRBV6-5
j_gene: TRBJ2-5
CDR3nt: TGTGCCAGCAGTTACTCGCGGGGACCACAAGAGACCCAGTACTTC
CDR3aa: CASSYSRGPQETQYF

abundance: -
d_gene: TRBD2
v_gene: TRBV19
j_gene: TRBJ2-1
CDR3nt: TGTGCCAGTAGTATAGATCCCCCGGGACTAGCGGGAGGTCATGAGCAGTTCTTC
CDR3aa: CASSIDPPGLAGGHEQFF